This T cell receptor (beta chain) emerged from a study of PD-L1 blockade in urothelial cancer. This CDR3 is 15 amino acids long. J gave up 6 bases and V 1 base, and 2 bases lay outside the gene matches. Per germline, CDR1 SGHRS and CDR2 YFSETQ. Clones were read by immunoSEQ multiplex PCR, and TCRdb kept only the in-frame ones, dropping some. The table lists roughly 120,000 clones, around 85% of them singletons, with around 3.2% in the top ten. Regarding time point: pretreatment peripheral blood. Sequencing was performed on PBMCs, taken around atezolizumab (anti-PD-L1) treatment. The sequence was obtained from a man aged 50 to 59 with urothelial cancer. The chain combines TRBV5-1 with TRBJ2-2; 11 nucleotides agree with TRBD2. CDR3 sequence: CASSLTSGRPGELFF. The CDR3 region has the DNA TGCGCCAGCAGCTTGACTAGCGGGAGACCCGGGGAGCTGTTTTTT.